The present entry profiles one TCR beta chain with its context. Its antigen remains unidentified. The data were taken from a study of vaccination effects on CD4 cells after COVID-19. Study-wide findings and caveats: The study enrolled few convalescent patients and sampled no early post-infection timepoints. Infection- and vaccine-induced clones contracted markedly late after vaccination.

Germline CDR1 reads KGHSH; CDR2 reads LQKENI. The CDR3 runs to 13 residues. V trimming: 9 bases; J trimming: 6 bases; junction bases outside the gene matches: 7. Clones were sequenced by immunoSEQ multiplex PCR, and TCRdb holds only the in-frame ones, with some missing. The table has about 41,000 clones, approximately 80% seen once. Peptide-pool stimulation followed by sequencing identified expanded antigen-specific CD4+ clonotypes in the ViraFEST assay. Culturing for about 9 days preceded CD4+ T cell isolation. Having tested negative for nucleocapsid antibodies, the vaccine recipients showed no prior SARS-CoV-2 infection. IL-2 medium was substituted for half the medium on days 3 and 7.

The origin of this receptor is a human donor who received a COVID-19 vaccine. The material sequenced was CD4+ T cells from PBMCs cultured with HCoV-NL63 spike peptides, taken before COVID-19 vaccination. The genes are TRBV18 and TRBJ1-4, with 7 bases matching TRBD1. The DNA of the CDR3 is TGTGCCAGTACAAAGGGGACAGATGAAAAACTGTTTTTT. It translates to CASTKGTDEKLFF.